The entry below gives a single T cell receptor (beta chain) sequence along with its context. This specimen comes from a study of blood T cell repertoires in COVID-19. About the research overall: The United States, Italy and Spain provided the acute and convalescent COVID-19 samples. From T cells, B-cell-depleted T cells, or PBMCs came the material, which was cDNA or gDNA.

V shed 2 bases and J shed 8 bases, with 16 bases lying between them. The CDR3 runs 14 residues. The V gene's germline CDR1 is SGHRS and CDR2 YFSETQ. Study processing details: Estimated nucleated cell counts came from reference gene primer amplification. Only in-frame clones appear in the TCRdb table, and some are missing; sequencing was by immunoSEQ multiplex PCR. That table supplies the V and J calls and clone size; D and trimming were determined from the DNA. Counted here are 130,000 or so clones, 85% occurring once; the ten biggest clones make up approximately 4%. This TCR was recovered from a human donor in a cohort sampled during active COVID-19. This chain links TRBV5-1 with TRBJ1-2; TRBD1 is a possible D gene (5 bases). Sequenced: peripheral blood. The CDR3 region has the DNA TGCGCCAGCAGCTTTGGCCGGGCAGGGATCGGCTACACCTTC. This translates into CASSFGRAGIGYTF. Together with reference TRBV5-1 and TRBJ1-2, the CDR3 gives the full variable domain: KAGVTQTPRYLIKTRGQQVTLSCSPISGHRSVSWYQQTPGQGLQFLFEYFSETQRNKGNFPGRFSGRQFSNSRSEMNVSTLELGDSALYLCASSFGRAGIGYTFGSGTRLTVV.